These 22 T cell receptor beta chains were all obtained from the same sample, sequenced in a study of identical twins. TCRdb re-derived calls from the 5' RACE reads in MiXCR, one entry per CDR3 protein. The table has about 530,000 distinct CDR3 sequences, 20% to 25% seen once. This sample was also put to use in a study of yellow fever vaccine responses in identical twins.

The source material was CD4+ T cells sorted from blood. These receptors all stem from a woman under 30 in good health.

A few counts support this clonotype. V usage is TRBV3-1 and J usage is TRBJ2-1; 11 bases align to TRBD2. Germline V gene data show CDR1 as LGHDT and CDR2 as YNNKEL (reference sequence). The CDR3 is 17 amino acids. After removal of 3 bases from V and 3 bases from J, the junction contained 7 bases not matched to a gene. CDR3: CASSHSPGTSGYNEQFF. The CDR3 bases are TGTGCCAGCAGCCATTCCCCGGGGACTAGCGGCTACAATGAGCAGTTCTTC.

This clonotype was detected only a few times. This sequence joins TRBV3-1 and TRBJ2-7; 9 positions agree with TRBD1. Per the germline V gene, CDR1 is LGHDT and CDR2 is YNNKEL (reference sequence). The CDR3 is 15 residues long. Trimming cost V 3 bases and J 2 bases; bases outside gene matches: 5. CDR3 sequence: CASSQTWTGAYEQYF. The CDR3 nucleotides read TGTGCCAGCAGCCAGACATGGACAGGGGCCTACGAGCAGTACTTC.

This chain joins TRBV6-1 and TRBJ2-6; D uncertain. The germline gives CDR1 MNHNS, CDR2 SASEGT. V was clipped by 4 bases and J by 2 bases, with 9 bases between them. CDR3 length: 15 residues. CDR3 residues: CASSGGSAGANVLTF. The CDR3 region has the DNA TGTGCCAGCAGTGGTGGTTCAGCTGGGGCCAACGTCCTGACTTTC.

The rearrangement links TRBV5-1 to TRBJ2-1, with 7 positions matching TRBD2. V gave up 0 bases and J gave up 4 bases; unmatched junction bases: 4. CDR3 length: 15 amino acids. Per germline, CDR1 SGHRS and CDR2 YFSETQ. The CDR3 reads CASSLATSHYNEQFF. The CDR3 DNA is TGCGCCAGCAGCTTGGCGACTAGCCATTACAATGAGCAGTTCTTC.

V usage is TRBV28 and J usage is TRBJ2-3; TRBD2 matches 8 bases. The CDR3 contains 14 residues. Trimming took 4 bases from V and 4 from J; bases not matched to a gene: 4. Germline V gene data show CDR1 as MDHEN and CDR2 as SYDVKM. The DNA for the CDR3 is TGTGCCAGCAGTTCCGGGACTAGTCCAGATACGCAGTATTTT. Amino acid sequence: CASSSGTSPDTQYF.

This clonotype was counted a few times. The CDR3 DNA sequence: TGCAGTGCTAGAGATTTAGGCAGGGACTATGGCTACACCTTC. Translating it yields CSARDLGRDYGYTF. The V and J genes are TRBV20-1 and TRBJ1-2; D is perhaps TRBD1 (5 bases). Germline lookup yields CDR1 DFQATT and CDR2 SNEGSKA (reference sequence). Trimming pared 0 bases from V and 3 bases from J, leaving 11 bases between. The CDR3 totals 14 residues.

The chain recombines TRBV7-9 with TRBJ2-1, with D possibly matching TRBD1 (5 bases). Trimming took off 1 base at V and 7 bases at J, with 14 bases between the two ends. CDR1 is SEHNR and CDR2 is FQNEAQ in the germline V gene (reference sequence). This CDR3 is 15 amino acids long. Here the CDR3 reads CASSLGTHQGNEQFF. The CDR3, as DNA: TGTGCCAGCAGCTTAGGAACACACCAGGGTAATGAGCAGTTCTTC.

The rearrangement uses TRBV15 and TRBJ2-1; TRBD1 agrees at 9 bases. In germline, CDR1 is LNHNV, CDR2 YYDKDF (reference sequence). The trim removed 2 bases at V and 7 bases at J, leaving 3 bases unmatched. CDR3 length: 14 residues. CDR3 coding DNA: TGTGCCACCAGCAGACCCGGGACAGGGAATGAGCAGTTCTTC. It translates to CATSRPGTGNEQFF.

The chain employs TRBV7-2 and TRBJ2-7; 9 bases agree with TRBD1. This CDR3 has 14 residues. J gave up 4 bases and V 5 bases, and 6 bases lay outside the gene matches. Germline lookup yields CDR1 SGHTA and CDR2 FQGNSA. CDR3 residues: CASSQGQGPYEQYV. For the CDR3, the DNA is TGTGCCAGCAGCCAAGGACAGGGGCCTTACGAGCAGTACGTC.

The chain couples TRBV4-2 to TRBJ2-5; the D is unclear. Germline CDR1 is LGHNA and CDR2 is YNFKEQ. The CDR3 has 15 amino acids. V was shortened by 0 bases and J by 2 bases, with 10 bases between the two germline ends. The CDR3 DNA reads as TGTGCCAGCAGCCAAGATTCATCAAGTCAAGAGACCCAGTACTTC. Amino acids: CASSQDSSSQETQYF.

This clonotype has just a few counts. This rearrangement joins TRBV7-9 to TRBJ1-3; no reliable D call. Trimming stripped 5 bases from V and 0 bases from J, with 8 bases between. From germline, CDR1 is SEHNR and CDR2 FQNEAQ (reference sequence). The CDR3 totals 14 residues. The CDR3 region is CASSLENSGNTIYF. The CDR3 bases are TGTGCCAGCAGCCTAGAAAACTCTGGAAACACCATATATTTT.

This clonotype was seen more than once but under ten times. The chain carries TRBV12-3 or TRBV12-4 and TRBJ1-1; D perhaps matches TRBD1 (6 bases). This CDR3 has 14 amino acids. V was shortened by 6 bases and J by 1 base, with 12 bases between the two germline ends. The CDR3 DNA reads TGTGCCAGCAGACCACAGGGAGAGAACACTGAAGCTTTCTTT. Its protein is CASRPQGENTEAFF.

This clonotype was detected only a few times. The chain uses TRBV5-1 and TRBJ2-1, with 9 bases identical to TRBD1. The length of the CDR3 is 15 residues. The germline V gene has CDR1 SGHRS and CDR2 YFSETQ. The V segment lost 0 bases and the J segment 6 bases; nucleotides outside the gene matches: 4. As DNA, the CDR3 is TGCGCCAGCAGCTTGGATGGGACAGGGTTCAATGAGCAGTTCTTC. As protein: CASSLDGTGFNEQFF.

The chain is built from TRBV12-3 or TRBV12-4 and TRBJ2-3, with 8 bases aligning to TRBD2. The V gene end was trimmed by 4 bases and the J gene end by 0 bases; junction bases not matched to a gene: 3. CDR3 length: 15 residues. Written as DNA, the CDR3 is TGTGCCAGCAGTTCCGGACTAGCCAGCACAGATACGCAGTATTTT. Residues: CASSSGLASTDTQYF.

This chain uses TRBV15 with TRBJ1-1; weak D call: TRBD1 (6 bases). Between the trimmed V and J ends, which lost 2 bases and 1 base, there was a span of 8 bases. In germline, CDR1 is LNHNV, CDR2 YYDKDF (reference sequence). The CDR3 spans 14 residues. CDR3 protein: CATSRQDRNTEAFF. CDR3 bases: TGTGCCACCAGCAGACAGGACAGGAACACTGAAGCTTTCTTT.

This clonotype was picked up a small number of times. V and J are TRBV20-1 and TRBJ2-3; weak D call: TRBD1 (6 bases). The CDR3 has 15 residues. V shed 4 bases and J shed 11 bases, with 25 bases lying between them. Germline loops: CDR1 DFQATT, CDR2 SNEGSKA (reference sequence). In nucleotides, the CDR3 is TGCAGTGCTAAAGAGCCGGGACATCCTACGGGGCTGCAGTATTTT. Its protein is CSAKEPGHPTGLQYF.

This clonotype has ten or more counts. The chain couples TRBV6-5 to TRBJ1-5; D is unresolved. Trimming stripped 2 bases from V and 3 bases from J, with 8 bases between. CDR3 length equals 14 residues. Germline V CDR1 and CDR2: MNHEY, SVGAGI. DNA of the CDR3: TGTGCCAGCAGTTACAATTCCGACAATCAGCCCCAGCATTTT. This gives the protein CASSYNSDNQPQHF.

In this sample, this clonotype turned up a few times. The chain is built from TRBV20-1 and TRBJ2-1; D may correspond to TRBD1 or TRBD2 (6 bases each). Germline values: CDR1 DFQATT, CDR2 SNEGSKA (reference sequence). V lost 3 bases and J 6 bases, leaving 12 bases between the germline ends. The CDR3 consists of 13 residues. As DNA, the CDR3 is TGCAGTGCTAGCGAGGGGGGCGGCAATGAGCAGTTCTTC. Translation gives CSASEGGGNEQFF.

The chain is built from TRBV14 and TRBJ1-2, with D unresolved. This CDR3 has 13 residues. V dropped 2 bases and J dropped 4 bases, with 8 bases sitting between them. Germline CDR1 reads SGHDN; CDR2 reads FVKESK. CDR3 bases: TGTGCCAGCAGCCAAAAAATCGGCTATGGCTACACCTTC. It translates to CASSQKIGYGYTF.

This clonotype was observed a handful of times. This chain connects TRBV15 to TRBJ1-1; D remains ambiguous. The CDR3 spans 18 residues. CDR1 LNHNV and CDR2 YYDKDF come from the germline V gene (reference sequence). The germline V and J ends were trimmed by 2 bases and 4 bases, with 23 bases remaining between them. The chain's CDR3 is CATSRPNPDPRRPTEAFF. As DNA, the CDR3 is TGTGCCACCAGCAGACCTAACCCGGACCCCAGGCGCCCCACTGAAGCTTTCTTT.

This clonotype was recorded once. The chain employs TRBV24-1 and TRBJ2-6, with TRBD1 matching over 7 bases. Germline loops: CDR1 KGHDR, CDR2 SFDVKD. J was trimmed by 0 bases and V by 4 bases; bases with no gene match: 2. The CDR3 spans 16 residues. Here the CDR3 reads CATSESGGSGANVLTF. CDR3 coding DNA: TGTGCCACCAGTGAATCAGGGGGCTCTGGGGCCAACGTCCTGACTTTC.

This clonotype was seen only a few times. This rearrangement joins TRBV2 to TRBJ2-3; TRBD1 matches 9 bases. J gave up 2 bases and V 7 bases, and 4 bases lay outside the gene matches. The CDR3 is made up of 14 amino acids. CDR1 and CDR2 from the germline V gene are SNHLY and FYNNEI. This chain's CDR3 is CASTRDRVTDTQYF. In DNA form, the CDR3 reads TGTGCCAGCACGAGGGACAGGGTCACAGATACGCAGTATTTT. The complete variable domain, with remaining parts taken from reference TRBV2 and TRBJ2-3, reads EPEVTQTPSHQVTQMGQEVILRCVPISNHLYFYWYRQILGQKVEFLVSFYNNEISEKSEIFDDQFSVERPDGSNFTLKIRSTKLEDSAMYFCASTRDRVTDTQYFGPGTRLTVL.